This TCR beta chain was sequenced for a study of regulatory T cells in long-lasting Graves disease. Study-level findings and limits: Favored usage of TRBV28, TRBJ1-2 and TRBJ2-5 was recorded in persistent disease.

The sample's time point: newly diagnosed GD, antithyroid drugs for less than 3 months. Researchers made the TCR library from RNA that was extracted from PBMCs. As a group, patients came from one endocrinology department in Xi'an, China. Note on this clonotype: Its antigen is currently unknown.

Between the trimmed V and J ends, which lost 4 bases and 3 bases, there was a span of 15 bases. This CDR3 is built from 15 residues. Per germline, CDR1 SEHNR and CDR2 FQNEAQ (reference sequence). Building the TCR beta libraries relied on iRepertoire HTBI primers, and CDR3 regions underwent Arm-PCR. One entry per CDR3 protein, called by TCRdb with MiXCR from the multiplex PCR reads. The table shows hundreds of thousands of distinct CDR3 sequences, with roughly 15% occurring only once. These data also formed part of another study, on T cells in Graves' hyperthyroidism and ophthalmopathy. That work contributes: HTBI primers were used for first-round RT-PCR of the TCR CDR3.

The chain carries TRBV7-9 and TRBJ1-2; TRBD1 is a possible D gene (6 bases). The sequences come from peripheral blood mononuclear cells (PBMCs), collected at new diagnosis, from a patient treated with antithyroid drugs. The origin of this receptor is a woman aged 30 to 39 with Graves disease. The CDR3 reads CASSSRGYPYYGYTF. The CDR3 DNA is TGTGCCAGCAGCTCCAGGGGTTATCCCTACTATGGCTACACCTTC.